This entry concerns a single TCR beta chain. Its antigen is unidentified. The data were taken from a study of cytomegalovirus exposure and HLA in healthy donors. Study results and limitations: Immune exposure data for these donors was limited to CMV serostatus.

The length of the CDR3 is 11 residues. The V segment lost 6 bases and the J segment 6 bases; nucleotides outside the gene matches: 1. The germline V gene encodes CDR1 MNHEY and CDR2 SVGAGI. A multiplex PCR was run with 60 Vbeta primers and 13 Jbeta primers. Here immunoSEQ multiplex PCR was the method, and the copy in TCRdb shows in-frame clones only, minus some. The profile shows 130,000 or so clones, 75% to 85% of them singletons. The sequenced sample was PBMCs. The clonotype comes from a man in his forties in good health and CMV-seronegative. The chain employs TRBV6-5 and TRBJ1-1, with 7 nucleotides matching TRBD1. The CDR3 nucleotides read TGTGCCAGCAGAACAGGGGCTGAAGCTTTCTTT. Translation gives CASRTGAEAFF.